This paragraph covers one TCR beta chain sequence. Antigen: not known. The data originate from a study of glioma-infiltrating T cells. Overall study results and limits: Tissue and blood shared very few CDR3 sequences. Above-expected tissue-blood divergence occurred in all gliomas, most in low-grade ones.

V was pared by 0 bases and J by 2 bases, with 7 bases between. The CDR3 is made up of 14 amino acids. In germline, CDR1 is SGHVS, CDR2 FNYEAQ. Amplification of TCR alpha and beta CDR3 regions from RNA used iRepertoire nested multiplex PCR. Tissue mRNA or PBMC total RNA, roughly 90-450 ng, went into one-step reverse transcription and amplification. MiXCR, applied by TCRdb to the multiplex PCR reads, yields one record per CDR3 protein. The data hold some 150,000 distinct CDR3 sequences, with about two fifths observed a single time. The chain employs TRBV7-6 and TRBJ2-5; D may be TRBD1 (6 bases). The receptor was derived from a human donor with low-grade glioma or glioblastoma, undergoing nonglioma brain surgery, or in good health (not recorded which). Sequences were obtained from glioma tissue, nonneoplastic brain tissue, or PBMCs (not recorded which). This CDR3 reads CASSLAGQQETQYF. In DNA, the CDR3 is TGTGCCAGCAGCTTAGCGGGACAACAAGAGACCCAGTACTTC.